The T cell receptor beta chain under discussion was sequenced for a study of T cell responses to AZD1222 COVID-19 vaccine. Sequencing was performed with immunoSEQ multiplex PCR; in TCRdb, only in-frame clones are kept and a portion is missing. The sample lists around 200,000 clones, around 88% occurring once. Germline assignment: CDR1 MGHRA and CDR2 YSYEKL. The CDR3 covers 15 residues. J lost 4 bases, V lost 2 bases, and 6 bases had no gene match. V is TRBV4-1 and J is TRBJ2-7; 9 bases align to TRBD1. This TCR came from an adult in good health. The source material was peripheral blood, sampled on day 0 of AZD1222 vaccination. The DNA for the CDR3 is TGCGCCAGCAGCCAACCCGGGACAGGGAGGTACGAGCAGTACTTC. It encodes CASSQPGTGRYEQYF.